This TCR beta chain was recovered during a study of T-cell reconstitution after alpha-beta-depleted transplantation in children. Study-level points and caveats: Reports say that about two months after transplant, the alpha-beta T cells came out of several hundred graft clones that had expanded.

This clonotype occurred a few times. Its antigen remains unknown. The TCRbeta library was prepared with unique molecular identifiers. TCRdb used MiXCR to reprocess the PCR reads, holding one entry per CDR3 protein. The profile shows hundreds of thousands of distinct CDR3 sequences, around 15% of them singletons. V dropped 1 base and J dropped 4 bases, with 8 bases sitting between them. The germline V gene encodes CDR1 SGHTA and CDR2 FQGNSA. This CDR3 has 13 residues. The TCR sequence derives from a boy in the first two years of life who had a stem cell transplant for Wiskott-Aldrich syndrome, so the T cells may come from the graft donor. This chain uses TRBV7-2 with TRBJ2-7; D is unclear. The sequenced sample was PBMCs, mostly from graft donor cells, obtained 360 days after TCRalphabeta/CD19-depleted stem cell transplant. DNA for the CDR3: TGTGCCAGCAGCTTAGACCTAAAGTACGAGCAGTACTTC. Encoded protein: CASSLDLKYEQYF.